This T cell receptor beta chain is from a study of T cell responses to AZD1222 COVID-19 vaccine (dated by TCRdb to the early 2020s). Background for the entire study: AZD1222 recipients given second doses at about 4 weeks or at about 12 weeks were pooled, since spike-specific TCR depth and breadth were not found to differ between the two schedules. TCR sequencing covered 233 trial participants: roughly 200 given two doses of AZD1222 and around 25 given two doses of MenACWY control vaccine. Trial participants were enrolled into age subgroups of 18-55, 56-69 and 70-plus years, which contained approximately 150, 28 and 58 TCR-sequenced participants, respectively.

The time point label of this sample denotes: baseline before first vaccination. Vaccinee samples were obtained from the UK trials COV001 and COV002, which included a single-blind randomized controlled phase 2/3 trial of AZD1222 (ChAdOx1 nCoV-19) in healthy adults. Trial participant PBMC samples were collected at day 0 and day 28 after the second dose for TCRbeta chain sequencing. From the cysteine through the phenylalanine, the CDR3 covers 15 amino acids. This entry keeps only the CDR3 DNA: 45 bases, framed from base 1. From the germline V gene (reference sequence), CDR1 is SEHNR and CDR2 is FQNEAQ. The germline V and J ends show losses of 4 bases and 10 bases respectively, and no gene match explains 10 bases of the junction. The CDR3 regions of human TCRbeta chains were analyzed by immunosequencing. The authors' analysis ran thus. TCRs in the repertoires were matched against a reference library of SARS-CoV-2-specific TCRs that had been generated with the MIRA antigen-specificity platform. Breadth was defined as the fraction of unique TCRs that were SARS-CoV-2-associated. Depth was defined as the fraction of total T cells that were SARS-CoV-2-associated. Each spike-specific TCR was assigned to its reactive spike region and to a CD4 or CD8 class using the MIRA data. Log10-transformed breadth and depth values were compared by one-way ANOVA with Sidak's multiple comparisons tests. TCRdb obtained this table from immuneACCESS and retained in-frame rearrangements with V and J assigned. These tables miss some clones; where compared with another copy, unresolved V genes account for less than half of the shortfall, and the remainder is unexplained. V, J and clone size are taken as reported in that table, and D and trimming were inferred from the DNA itself. This sample gives about 55,000 clones in total; more than 70% of them show up just once. Of the sample, just under 2% falls within the top ten clones.

Broader findings and caveats from the paper: Conclusions about previously exposed vaccinees are limited, since just 5 to 7 AZD1222 recipients were seropositive for SARS-CoV-2 at baseline. Participants were mostly white British, with more females than males. The authors suggested clonal diversity may have been underestimated. After two AZD1222 doses, spike-specific TCR breadth and depth were significantly higher than at day 0 and than in MenACWY recipients. Because no samples from the day 14 peak response were available, repertoires could be characterized only after the peak T cell response. In the small 56-69-year group, the increase in depth fell short of significance, most likely because of low power. Reportedly, close to half of the unique spike-specific TCRs recognized epitopes lying outside the regions that are mutated in the B.1.351 and B.1.1.7 variants. CD4 TCRs associated with the vaccine covered the entire spike protein, and the dominant responses were in regions 160-218 and 743-854.

As concerns this clone: Its antigen is still unknown. Base quality data are lacking; no much larger clone is found one base away.

The sequence joins TRBV7-9 to TRBJ1-4, and 9 junction bases match TRBD1. This receptor was identified in an adult in good health. This specimen consisted of peripheral blood, obtained on day 0 of AZD1222 vaccination. In nucleotides, the sequence is TGTGCCAGCAGCTCGGACAGGGGTGATTTGGTAAAACTGTTTTTT. The translation is CASSSDRGDLVKLFF.